Detailed here is one T cell receptor beta chain. Here immunoSEQ multiplex PCR was the method, and the copy in TCRdb shows in-frame clones only, minus some. The sample records 40,000 to 50,000 clones, about 93% being singletons. The data were obtained in a study of T cell changes during pregnancy in multiple sclerosis. This CDR3 has 16 amino acids. Germline loops: CDR1 LNHDA, CDR2 SQIVND (reference sequence). V was shortened by 8 bases and J by 0 bases, with 16 bases between the two germline ends. The sequence came from a female donor with multiple sclerosis, enrolled in a pregnancy study. The source material was CD8+ T cells from peripheral blood mononuclear cells, sampled after pregnancy. The V and J genes are TRBV19 and TRBJ2-2; D remains ambiguous. The CDR3 DNA follows: TGTGCCAGTCGACCTACGAGGCACGCGAACACCGGGGAGCTGTTTTTT. Translation gives CASRPTRHANTGELFF.